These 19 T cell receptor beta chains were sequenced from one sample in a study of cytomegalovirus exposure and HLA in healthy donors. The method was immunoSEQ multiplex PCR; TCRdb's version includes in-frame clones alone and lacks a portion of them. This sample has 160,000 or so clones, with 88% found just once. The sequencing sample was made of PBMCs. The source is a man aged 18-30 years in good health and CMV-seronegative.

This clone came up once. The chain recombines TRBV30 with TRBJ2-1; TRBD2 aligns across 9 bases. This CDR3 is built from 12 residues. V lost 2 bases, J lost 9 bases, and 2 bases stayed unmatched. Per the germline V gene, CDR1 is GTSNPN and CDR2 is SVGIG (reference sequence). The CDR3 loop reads CAWSSGGSEQFF. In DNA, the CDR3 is TGTGCCTGGAGTAGCGGGGGGAGTGAGCAGTTCTTC. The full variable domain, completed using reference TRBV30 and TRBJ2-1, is SQTIHQWPATLVQPVGSPLSLECTVEGTSNPNLYWYRQAAGRGLQLLFYSVGIGQISSEVPQNLSASRPQDRQFILSSKKLLLSDSGFYLCAWSSGGSEQFFGPGTRLTVL.

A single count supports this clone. The CDR3 DNA follows: TGTGCCTGGAGTAACGGACAGGGCACTGAAGCTTTCTTT. This translates into CAWSNGQGTEAFF. The chain carries TRBV30 and TRBJ1-1; 8 bases agree with TRBD1. CDR1 and CDR2 (germline): GTSNPN, SVGIG (reference sequence). V lost 2 bases, J lost 4 bases, and 3 bases stayed unmatched. CDR3 length: 13 residues. The full variable domain, completed using reference TRBV30 and TRBJ1-1, is SQTIHQWPATLVQPVGSPLSLECTVEGTSNPNLYWYRQAAGRGLQLLFYSVGIGQISSEVPQNLSASRPQDRQFILSSKKLLLSDSGFYLCAWSNGQGTEAFFGQGTRLTVV.

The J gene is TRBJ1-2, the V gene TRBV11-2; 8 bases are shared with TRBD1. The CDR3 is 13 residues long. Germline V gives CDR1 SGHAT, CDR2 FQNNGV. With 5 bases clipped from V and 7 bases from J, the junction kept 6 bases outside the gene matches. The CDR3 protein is CASSPPGGFGYTF. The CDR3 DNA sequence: TGTGCCAGCAGCCCTCCAGGGGGCTTTGGCTACACCTTC.

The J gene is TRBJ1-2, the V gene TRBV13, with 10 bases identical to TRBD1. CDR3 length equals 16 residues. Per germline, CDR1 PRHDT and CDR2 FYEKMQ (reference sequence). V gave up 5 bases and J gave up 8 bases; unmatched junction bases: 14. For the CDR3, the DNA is TGTGCCAGCAGCCCCGACAGGGGGCGGCCCCCTTGGGGCTACACCTTC. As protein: CASSPDRGRPPWGYTF.

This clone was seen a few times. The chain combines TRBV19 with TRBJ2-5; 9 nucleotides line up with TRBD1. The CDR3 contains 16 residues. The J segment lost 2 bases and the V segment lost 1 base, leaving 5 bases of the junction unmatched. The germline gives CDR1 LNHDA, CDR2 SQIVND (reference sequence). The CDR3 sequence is CASSIGTQGAQETQYF. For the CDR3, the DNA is TGTGCCAGTAGTATAGGCACACAGGGGGCGCAAGAGACCCAGTACTTC.

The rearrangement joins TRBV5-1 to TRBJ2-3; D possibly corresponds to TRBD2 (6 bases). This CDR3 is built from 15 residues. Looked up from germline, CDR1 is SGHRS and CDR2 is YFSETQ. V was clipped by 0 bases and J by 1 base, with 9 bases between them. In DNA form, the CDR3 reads TGCGCCAGCAGCTTGGCTAGCGCAGGCACAGATACGCAGTATTTT. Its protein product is CASSLASAGTDTQYF.

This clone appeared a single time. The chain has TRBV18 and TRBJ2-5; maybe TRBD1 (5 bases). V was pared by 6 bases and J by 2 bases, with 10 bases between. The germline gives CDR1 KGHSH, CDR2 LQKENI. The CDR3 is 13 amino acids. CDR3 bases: TGTGCCAGCTCCTCAGGGTTTCAAGAGACCCAGTACTTC. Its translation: CASSSGFQETQYF.

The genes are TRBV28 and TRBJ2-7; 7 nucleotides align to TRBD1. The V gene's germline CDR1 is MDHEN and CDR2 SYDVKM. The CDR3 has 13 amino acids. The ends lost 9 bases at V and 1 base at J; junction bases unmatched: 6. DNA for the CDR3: TGTGCCAGTACGGGACAGTCATCCTACGAGCAGTACTTC. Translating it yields CASTGQSSYEQYF.

The CDR3 nucleotides read TGCGCCAGCAGTTCGGGACAAAACTATGGCTACACCTTC. Its protein is CASSSGQNYGYTF. The J gene is TRBJ1-2, the V gene TRBV10-1; D is possibly TRBD1 (6 bases). V dropped 5 bases and J dropped 2 bases, with 9 bases sitting between them. The germline V gene encodes CDR1 WNHNN and CDR2 SYGVQD (reference sequence). This CDR3 is built from 13 residues.

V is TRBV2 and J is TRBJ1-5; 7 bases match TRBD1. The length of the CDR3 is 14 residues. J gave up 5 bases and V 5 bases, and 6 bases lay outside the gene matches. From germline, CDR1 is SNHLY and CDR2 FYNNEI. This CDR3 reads CASSTDRADQPQHF. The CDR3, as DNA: TGTGCCAGCAGTACCGACAGGGCGGATCAGCCCCAGCATTTT.

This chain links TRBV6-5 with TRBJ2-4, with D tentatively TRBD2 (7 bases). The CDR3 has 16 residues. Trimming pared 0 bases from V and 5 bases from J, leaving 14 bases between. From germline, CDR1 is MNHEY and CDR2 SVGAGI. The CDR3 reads CASSYSRRGGENIQYF. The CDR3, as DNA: TGTGCCAGCAGTTACTCGAGGAGAGGGGGGGAAAACATTCAGTACTTC.

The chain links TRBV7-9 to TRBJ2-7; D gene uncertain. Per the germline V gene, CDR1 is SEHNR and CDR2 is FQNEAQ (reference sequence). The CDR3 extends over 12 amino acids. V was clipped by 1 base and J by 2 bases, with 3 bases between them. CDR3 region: CASSLDTYEQYF. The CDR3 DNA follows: TGTGCCAGCAGCTTAGACACCTACGAGCAGTACTTC.

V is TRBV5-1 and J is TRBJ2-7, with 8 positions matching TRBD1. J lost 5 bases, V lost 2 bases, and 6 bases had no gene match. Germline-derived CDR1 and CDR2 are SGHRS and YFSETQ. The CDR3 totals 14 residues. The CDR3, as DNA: TGCGCCAGCAGCTTTAGGACAGGGACCAACGAGCAGTACTTC. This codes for CASSFRTGTNEQYF.

DNA for the CDR3: TGTGCCAGCAGCCACAGCGATCGAGGACTGAACACCGGGGAGCTGTTTTTT. Translation: CASSHSDRGLNTGELFF. The V call is TRBV4-2, the J call TRBJ2-2, with D tentatively TRBD2 (5 bases). The CDR3 has 17 residues. CDR1 and CDR2 (germline): LGHNA, YNFKEQ. V lost 3 bases to trimming and J lost 1 base, with 15 bases between them.

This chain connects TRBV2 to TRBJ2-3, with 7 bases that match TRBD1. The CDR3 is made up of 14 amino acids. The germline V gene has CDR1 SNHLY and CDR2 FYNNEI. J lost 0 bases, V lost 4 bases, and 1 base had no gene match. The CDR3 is CASSADRSTDTQYF. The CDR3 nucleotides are TGTGCCAGCAGTGCGGACAGGAGCACAGATACGCAGTATTTT.

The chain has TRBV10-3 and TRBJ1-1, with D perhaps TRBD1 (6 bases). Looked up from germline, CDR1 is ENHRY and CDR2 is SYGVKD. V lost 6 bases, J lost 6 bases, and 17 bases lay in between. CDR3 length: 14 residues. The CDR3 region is CAISDYREGAEAFF. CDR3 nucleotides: TGTGCCATCAGCGACTACAGGGAAGGGGCTGAAGCTTTCTTT.

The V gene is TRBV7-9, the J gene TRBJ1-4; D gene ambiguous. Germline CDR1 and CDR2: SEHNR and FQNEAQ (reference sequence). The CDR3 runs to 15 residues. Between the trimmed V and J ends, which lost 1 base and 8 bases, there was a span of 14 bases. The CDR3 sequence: CASSLVFGVGEKLFF. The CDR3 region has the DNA TGTGCCAGCAGCTTAGTATTCGGGGTTGGGGAAAAACTGTTTTTT. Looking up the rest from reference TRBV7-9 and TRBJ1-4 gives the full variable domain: DTGVSQNPRHKITKRGQNVTFRCDPISEHNRLYWYRQTLGQGPEFLTYFQNEAQLEKSRLLSDRFSAERPKGSFSTLEIQRTEQGDSAMYLCASSLVFGVGEKLFFGSGTQLSVL.

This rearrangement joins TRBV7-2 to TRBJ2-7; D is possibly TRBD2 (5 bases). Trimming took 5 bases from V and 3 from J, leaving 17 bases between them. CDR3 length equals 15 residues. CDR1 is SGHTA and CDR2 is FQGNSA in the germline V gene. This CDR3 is CASSPMSGSNYEQYF. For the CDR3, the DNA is TGTGCCAGCAGCCCCATGTCTGGGAGCAACTACGAGCAGTACTTC.

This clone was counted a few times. The CDR3 loop reads CASSIDYEQFF. The CDR3 bases are TGTGCCAGTAGTATCGACTATGAGCAGTTCTTC. The chain recombines TRBV19 with TRBJ2-1; D call uncertain. V gave up 3 bases and J gave up 8 bases, with 5 bases separating them. The CDR3 loop spans 11 amino acids. The germline CDR1 and CDR2 sequences are LNHDA and SQIVND (reference sequence).